These 2 T cell receptor beta chains originate from one sample sequenced in a study of T cells in localized non-small cell lung cancer. The method was immunoSEQ multiplex PCR; TCRdb's version includes in-frame clones alone and lacks a portion of them. The sample lists 26,000 or so clones, 87% occurring once. Sequences were derived from peripheral blood, sampled before any cancer treatment. Receptors were obtained from a male donor older than 55 with stage I lung adenocarcinoma.

The chain employs TRBV7-8 and TRBJ2-5, with D possibly being TRBD1 or TRBD2 (5 bases each). The CDR3 length is 14 residues. Trimming removed 8 bases at V and 3 bases at J, with 16 bases between. The germline CDR1 and CDR2 sequences are SGHVS and FQNEAQ. The DNA of the CDR3 is TGTGCCAGCCGCCGGGGCTGGGGAAAAGAGACCCAGTACTTC. This codes for CASRRGWGKETQYF.

The genes are TRBV2 and TRBJ1-1, with 7 bases that match TRBD1. Per the germline V gene, CDR1 is SNHLY and CDR2 is FYNNEI. This CDR3 has 14 amino acids. Losses at the gene ends were 1 base for V and 8 bases for J; bases not matched to a gene: 7. In nucleotides, the CDR3 is TGTGCCAGCAGTGAAGTTGGTGGGACAGAGGAAGCTTTCTTT. This sequence encodes CASSEVGGTEEAFF.